This is a list of T cell receptor beta chains from one sample in a study of pediatric ulcerative colitis. This table comes from immunoSEQ multiplex PCR, and its TCRdb copy is limited to in-frame clones, with some not included. The sample carries approximately 60,000 clones, around 85% recorded once. The sequenced material came from blood. Receptors originate from a boy aged 5-17 years with severe ulcerative colitis. Both conserved end residues are trimmed from each CDR3.

j_call v_call cdr3_length cdr3_aa
TRBJ1-1 TRBV27 12 ASSSGTGNTEAF
TRBJ1-5 TRBV30 12 AWSLDSLNQPQH
TRBJ2-6 TRBV5-6 11 ASETVGANVLT
TRBJ2-6 TRBV2 14 ASSPRTGVGANVLT
TRBJ2-5 TRBV5-1 14 ASSMTSGRAWETQY
TRBJ2-3 TRBV6-5 12 ASNSDSSTDTQY
TRBJ2-3 TRBV19 11 ASSSQSTDTQY
TRBJ2-7 TRBV14 10 ASSPQRYEQY
TRBJ2-2 TRBV4-1 11 ASSQLQSGELF
TRBJ2-1 TRBV7-2 13 ASSLSTSGRHEQF
TRBJ1-2 TRBV5-6 13 ASSLASGPTDGYT
TRBJ2-5 TRBV9 15 ASSVGQRLLIQETQY
TRBJ2-2 TRBV7-9 12 ASSLSGITGELF
TRBJ1-3 TRBV6-5 13 ASSNKRTLGNTIY
TRBJ2-5 TRBV7-6 14 ASSLGGGGSGETQY
TRBJ2-1 TRBV7-9 13 ASSLIAGAINEQF
TRBJ2-1 TRBV27 11 ASSLLASDEQF
TRBJ2-1 TRBV7-2 12 ASSLGLAGPLNL
TRBJ2-3 TRBV27 12 ASSLIPGTDTQY
TRBJ2-1 TRBV19 13 ASSIIEGPYNEQF
TRBJ2-1 TRBV25-1 11 ASSEPGINEQF
TRBJ2-3 TRBV9 11 ASSLASTDTQY
TRBJ2-1 TRBV29-1 12 SVEEQGSYNEQF
TRBJ1-1 TRBV27 12 ASSLRGMNTEAF
TRBJ1-5 TRBV19 13 ASSSSGLGNQPQH
TRBJ2-1 TRBV4-3 13 ASSQDVGEGDEQF
TRBJ1-1 TRBV13 11 ASSAGMNTEAF
TRBJ1-1 TRBV10-3 14 AISWTLGSGNTEAF
TRBJ1-4 TRBV2 12 ASGQGAQSEKLF
TRBJ2-2 TRBV29-1 13 SVLGLAGRTGELF
TRBJ2-1 TRBV12-5 15 ASGPDLSGSTPNEQF
TRBJ1-2 TRBV4-1 14 ASSQGQGNPSYGYT
TRBJ2-3 TRBV27 14 ASSRSGRARTDTQY
TRBJ2-7 TRBV19 12 ASKTGTGPYEQY
TRBJ1-2 TRBV4-1 14 ASSQDPQGAHYGYT
TRBJ2-2 TRBV19 14 ASRLAGTRNTGELF
TRBJ2-6 TRBV4-1 13 ASSPPGAGANVLT
TRBJ2-7 TRBV29-1 11 SVEALAGNEQY
TRBJ2-3 TRBV7-9 14 ASSLGVSGTLAKQY
TRBJ2-3 TRBV7-6 14 ASSLGPTTSTDTQY
TRBJ1-1 TRBV19 12 ASSFGIMNTEAF
TRBJ1-5 TRBV30 15 AWSRDLGFFSNQPQH
TRBJ2-3 TRBV6-1 12 ASRQGPVTDTQY
TRBJ2-3 TRBV2 16 ASRRLAGAGGGTDTQY
TRBJ2-4 TRBV6-1 16 ASSDNPTRSIAKNIQY
TRBJ2-7 TRBV5-1 15 ASSLVAWTSVPYEQY
TRBJ2-3 TRBV5-6 13 ASSFWVTVTDTQY
TRBJ2-2 TRBV5-1 12 ASSFREYTGELF
TRBJ1-3 TRBV2 14 ASSSQGANPGNTIY
TRBJ2-5 TRBV19 9 ASSGSETQY
TRBJ2-4 TRBV30 10 AWSGLADIQY
TRBJ2-3 TRBV10-1 11 ASSDARADTQY
TRBJ2-5 TRBV4-3 11 ASSRNAKETQY
TRBJ2-2 TRBV29-1 10 SVLGYTGELF